This entry features one T cell receptor (beta chain) sequence. Germline V gene sequence: CDR1 MDHEN, CDR2 SYDVKM. There are 12 residues in the CDR3. The ends were cut back, 3 bases at V and 9 bases at J, with 9 bases in the middle. The data belong to a study of cytomegalovirus exposure and HLA in healthy donors. A multiplex PCR was run with 60 Vbeta primers and 13 Jbeta primers. Sequenced by immunoSEQ multiplex PCR; TCRdb stores in-frame clones only, minus some. The repertoire holds 90,000 to 120,000 clones, with around 79% as singletons. This TCR was sampled from a middle-aged woman in good health and CMV-seronegative. The material sequenced was PBMCs. The chain carries TRBV28 and TRBJ2-1; the D gene is possibly TRBD2 (7 bases). The CDR3 nucleotides are TGTGCCAGCAGTTTTGGGGGGGCTGAGCAGTTCTTC. Translation gives CASSFGGAEQFF.